Here is one T cell receptor (beta chain) with its context. This clonotype was seen only a few times. Its antigen specificity is not known. Base qualities are not provided; no much larger clone lies one nucleotide away. Hyperthyroidism patients were aged 18 to 65 years and newly diagnosed, with disease duration of less than 2 months. Exclusion was applied to patients with uncontrolled infections, other autoimmune diseases, pregnancy or lactation. Diagnoses were established on the basis of clinical symptoms, serum thyroxine and TRAb, thyroid ultrasound, and orbital computed tomography. Blood from progressor patients was collected at the time of first diagnosis with hyperthyroidism, before any ophthalmopathy symptoms had appeared. PBMCs were isolated from 10 ml of fresh peripheral blood by Ficoll-Paque density gradient centrifugation. Patients classed as progressors first received a Graves' hyperthyroidism diagnosis and then went on to develop ophthalmopathy during follow-up. Total RNA was extracted with Trizol reagent, and quality was checked on an Agilent 2100 Bioanalyzer.

The data originate from a study of T cells in Graves' hyperthyroidism and ophthalmopathy (dated by TCRdb to about 2019). For the wider study: Peripheral blood was collected at initial diagnosis, before any treatment. To identify TCR V-J signatures that set the groups apart, the researchers used a discovery cohort of roughly 100 patients, made up of 43 with Graves' ophthalmopathy and 55 to 65 with stable Graves' hyperthyroidism. Prospective prediction of ophthalmopathy was tested in an independent validation cohort consisting of some 19 hyperthyroidism patients and around 17 patients who later progressed to ophthalmopathy. The approximately 95 discovery patients were divided at random into training and test sets in a 7:3 ratio. In over five Graves' hyperthyroidism patients, the study also compared T-cell repertoires from thyroid tissue with T-cell repertoires from blood. After sampling, hyperthyroidism patients received methimazole starting at 30 mg daily, and ophthalmopathy patients received high-dose intravenous methylprednisolone. TCR Vbeta CDR3 sequencing of 130 to 150 peripheral blood samples (43 ophthalmopathy, about 74 hyperthyroidism and some 17 progressor patients) is reported in the paper. Overall study outcomes, separate from this receptor: In cross-validation, a model built on a 13 V-J signature told ophthalmopathy apart from stable hyperthyroidism with over 85% sensitivity and about 81% specificity, and in testing the same model reached 80%/75%. In validation, the model predicted progression to ophthalmopathy with approximately 71% sensitivity and 72% to 75% specificity, a median of 6.5 months before onset. Sample size was not statistically predetermined, and blinding of investigators to group allocation was not performed. Most expanded thyroid clonotypes (frequency above 0.001) were also detected in blood, a finding suggesting that blood repertoires may reflect thyroid immune responses.

The TCR beta CDR3 regions were amplified from RNA transcripts. For the first round of RT-PCR on the TCR CDR3, the HTBI primer set was used together with the Qiagen OneStep RT-PCR kit. Libraries were constructed in a second round of multiplex PCR, after which size selection and purification were carried out. The libraries were sequenced on an Illumina HiSeq2000 using paired-end 100 bp reads. On the study's bioinformatics: SOAPnuke was used to process the raw data, with reads discarded if the reads contained adapters or uncalled bases, had a mean Phred below 15, or lacked an exact constant-primer or identifier match. COPE v1.2.5 was used to merge high-quality paired reads, and clonotypes were defined as unique nucleotide sequences. MiTCR v1.1 was used to align the clonotypes against IMGT TRBV, TRBD and TRBJ reference segments. Only V-J combinations with frequency above 0.0001, covering about 99% of repertoires, were analysed. A TCS score was defined as the ratio of F50 (clonal expansion) to E x V (chaos), with BLOSUM62-based TCRdist applied between CDR3 peptides within each V-J. Welch's t-statistics and random forest reduced several hundred V-J features to roughly 13, which were used in a naive Bayes classifier (R e1071). TCRdb reanalyzed the raw reads on its own, using fastp at Q25 for trimming and MiXCR for clone calling, and kept in-frame beta chains. Rows are unified per CDR3 protein, each entry keeping the most common DNA and genes. TCRdb's processing, not the study's, gives the V and J calls here. This sample holds about 260,000 distinct CDR3 sequences; 25% were observed only once. About 30% of the sample belongs to the ten largest clones.

Measured from the cysteine to the phenylalanine, the CDR3 is 16 residues long. Only CDR3 DNA remains: 48 bases, in frame from the first base. The germline V gene (reference sequence) provides CDR1 SGHNT and CDR2 YYREEE. Here V drops 7 bases and J drops 3 bases, and the junction holds 12 bases not matched to any gene. This chain is built from TRBV5-4 and TRBJ2-5; 10 bases in the middle match TRBD2. The specimen sequenced was blood. The origin of this receptor is a man aged 35 to 55 with Graves' hyperthyroidism that later progressed to Graves' ophthalmopathy. The nucleotide sequence is given as TGTGCCAGCGCCCAAAAAGGACTAGCGGAGAAAGAGACCCAGTACTTC. Its protein reads: CASAQKGLAEKETQYF.